This paragraph covers one T cell receptor beta chain sequence. The antigen is unknown. These data originate in a study of CD8+ T cells in alopecia areata. Study-wide results and limits: Clarity of TCR sharing across patients fell short of that in mice, possibly HLA-related. Relative to normal scalp, lesional scalp, especially alopecia totalis/universalis, showed higher clonality. Normal-skin resident alphabeta T cells also appear among scalp sample sequences.

Reverse transcription of extracted RNA yielded cDNA, which provided the sequencing template. The table came from immunoSEQ multiplex PCR; TCRdb's copy has only in-frame clones and leaves some out. The sample comprises 50,000 to 70,000 clones, about 40% of which are singletons, and roughly 47% rests with the top ten. Those with alopecia areata gave lesional scalp punch biopsies and peripheral blood. The V segment lost 1 base and the J segment 3 bases; nucleotides outside the gene matches: 6. The germline V gene has CDR1 MNHEY and CDR2 SMNVEV (reference sequence). This CDR3 is 16 amino acids long. Sequencing was carried out using NKG2D-low CD8+ T cells sorted from blood. The TCR comes from a human donor with alopecia areata. The chain uses TRBV27 and TRBJ2-4; 7 bases map to TRBD1. The CDR3 DNA follows: TGTGCCAGCAGTTTATACAGGGGATATGGCAAAAACATTCAGTACTTC. The encoded protein is CASSLYRGYGKNIQYF.